These T cell receptor beta chains were read from a single sample in a study of CD8 T cells in Susac syndrome. TCRdb ran MiXCR on the immunoSEQ multiplex PCR reads and lists one entry per CDR3 protein. The table lists about 84,000 distinct CDR3 sequences, approximately 92% of them singletons, with over 0.25% in the top ten. Sequencing was performed on CD8+ T cells from PBMCs. The receptor set was obtained from a human donor in good health. The CDR3 runs from the conserved cysteine through the conserved F or W.

V,CDR3
TRBV12-3/TRBV12-4,CASSHGKGQEDTEAFF
TRBV5-4,CASSWGLAGANVLTF
TRBV11-2,CASSPSWGKTEAFF
TRBV20-1,CSARDQASAYYNEQFF
TRBV4-1,CASSRAMASGETQYF
TRBV24-1,CATSDLGSEELFF
TRBV29-1,CSIRQGEGYTF
TRBV5-1,CASSLALGGLDTEAFF
TRBV29-1,CSVAGQGYEQYF
TRBV21-1,CASSKARQGSYSPLHF
TRBV2,CASSEPPYEQYF
TRBV6-5,CASSLGARAEQYF
TRBV20-1,CSAADPGTGDNSPLHF
TRBV9,CASSGDLFGTGGTDTQYF
TRBV2,CASSGTASTDTQYF
TRBV3-1,CASSQTPQGNLYEQYF
TRBV10-3,CAISPSGGLDEQFF
TRBV4-1,CASSQDGHGNQPQHF
TRBV4-1,CASTQDRGYETQYF